This T cell receptor beta chain comes out of a study of control samples from healthy donors and cancer patients. The method was immunoSEQ multiplex PCR; TCRdb's version includes in-frame clones alone and lacks a portion of them. The sample includes under 150,000 clones, approximately 90% of them seen just once. The CDR3 loop spans 17 amino acids. Germline-derived CDR1 and CDR2 are KGHSH and LQKENI. The V end lost 1 base, the J end lost 0 bases, and 14 bases lay between the germline ends. V is TRBV18 and J is TRBJ2-3; the D gene is possibly TRBD2 (5 bases). The origin of this receptor is a woman aged 25 to 39 in good health. The material sequenced was blood. The CDR3 sequence is CASSPRAVAKSTDTQYF. The CDR3 DNA is TGTGCCAGCTCACCACGAGCGGTCGCCAAAAGCACAGATACGCAGTATTTT. Full variable domain (outside the CDR3, taken from reference TRBV18 and TRBJ2-3): NAGVMQNPRHLVRRRGQEARLRCSPMKGHSHVYWYRQLPEEGLKFMVYLQKENIIDESGMPKERFSAEFPKEGPSILRIQQVVRGDSAAYFCASSPRAVAKSTDTQYFGPGTRLTVL.